This TCR beta chain was captured in a study of T cell responses to AZD1222 COVID-19 vaccine. Overall study context: Pooling of second doses given at about 4 or about 12 weeks was done. General study results and limits: Donors skewed white British and female; clonal diversity was possibly underestimated. Spike-specific TCR breadth and depth rose after two AZD1222 doses.

The data were produced by immunoSEQ multiplex PCR, yet TCRdb's version contains in-frame clones alone and is incomplete. The repertoire holds approximately 120,000 clones, with 85% to 90% as singletons. For this clone: The antigen is undetermined.

V lost 6 bases to trimming and J lost 3 bases, with 9 bases between them. The CDR3 is made up of 13 amino acids. Germline CDR1 and CDR2: MNHEY and SVGAGI. This chain connects TRBV6-5 to TRBJ1-5; D is unresolved. This TCR came from an adult in good health. Sequenced here: peripheral blood, sampled on day 0 of AZD1222 vaccination. CDR3 protein: CASRTGYNQPQHF. CDR3 nucleotides: TGTGCCAGCAGGACGGGTTACAATCAGCCCCAGCATTTT.